This paragraph reports one T cell receptor beta chain. The assay was run at deep level. This table comes from immunoSEQ multiplex PCR, and its TCRdb copy is limited to in-frame clones, with some not included. This table has 600,000 to 750,000 clones, approximately 79% appearing once. CD4+ cell separation produced CD45RA+ naive and CD45RA-negative memory subsets. Per germline, CDR1 SGHDT and CDR2 YYEEEE. With 4 bases clipped from V and 5 bases from J, the junction kept 16 bases outside the gene matches. The CDR3 sequence is 17 residues long. This sample was taken from a study of shared clonotypes between healthy human individuals.

The specimen was memory CD4+ T cells sorted from blood. Subset denoted: CD45RA-negative fraction. The rearrangement joins TRBV5-6 to TRBJ2-5, with 8 bases aligning to TRBD2. The clonotype was recovered from a woman aged 25-40 years in good health. The CDR3 nucleotides read TGTGCCAGCAGCCCCGACCCTACGGGGGGGACTGGGGAGACCCAGTACTTC. Translated: CASSPDPTGGTGETQYF.